These 32 T cell receptor beta chains originate from one sample sequenced in a study of PD-1 blockade in classical Hodgkin lymphoma. Measured with immunoSEQ multiplex PCR; TCRdb has only the in-frame clones, and not every one. The sample consists of approximately 20,000 clones, approximately 80% of them appearing once. Specified time point: cycle 4 day 1 (C4D1), after less than seven weeks of nivolumab. Every patient experienced relapse after autologous stem cell transplantation, and brentuximab vedotin exposure varied. This material consisted of peripheral blood mononuclear cells (PBMCs), taken before the fourth cycle of nivolumab. The receptors here all came from a human donor with classical Hodgkin lymphoma.

The CDR3 DNA sequence: TGTGCCTTGACCCCACCTTCGCGGGAGGGCAACAATGAGCAGTTCTTC. Translated, it gives CALTPPSREGNNEQFF. This chain connects TRBV30 to TRBJ2-1; 9 bases fit TRBD2. The J segment lost 5 bases and the V segment lost 7 bases, leaving 15 bases of the junction unmatched. The CDR3 has 16 residues. Germline CDR1 reads GTSNPN; CDR2 reads SVGIG (reference sequence).

This chain links TRBV11-2 with TRBJ2-1; D not resolved. The V end lost 1 base, the J end lost 5 bases, and 3 bases lay between the germline ends. CDR1 and CDR2 from the germline V gene are SGHAT and FQNNGV. This CDR3 is 12 amino acids long. Here the CDR3 DNA reads TGTGCCAGCAGCTTAGCCCACAATGAGCAGTTCTTC. It codes for CASSLAHNEQFF.

This clone occurred once. The CDR3 reads CASRQQGAPVKDGYTF. As DNA, the CDR3 is TGTGCCAGCAGGCAACAGGGGGCGCCCGTCAAAGATGGCTACACCTTC. The genes are TRBV7-9 and TRBJ1-2; 9 bases agree with TRBD1. In germline, CDR1 is SEHNR, CDR2 FQNEAQ (reference sequence). The CDR3 runs to 16 residues. V dropped 6 bases and J dropped 6; count of bases not matched to a gene: 14.

The V and J genes are TRBV19 and TRBJ1-1; D is ambiguous. Germline V gene data show CDR1 as LNHDA and CDR2 as SQIVND (reference sequence). V was trimmed by 4 bases and J by 8 bases, leaving 11 bases between them. The CDR3 is made up of 12 amino acids. CDR3 region: CASSTNRVEAFF. The CDR3 DNA reads TGTGCCAGTAGTACGAACCGGGTCGAAGCTTTCTTT.

V and J are TRBV9 and TRBJ2-1, with unresolved D. V gave up 1 base and J gave up 2 bases, with 4 bases separating them. The CDR3 is made up of 13 amino acids. CDR1 is SGDLS, CDR2 YYNGEE, per germline. The CDR3 here is CASSVTAYNEQFF. CDR3 nucleotides: TGTGCCAGCAGCGTAACCGCCTACAATGAGCAGTTCTTC.

V usage is TRBV12-5 and J usage is TRBJ1-1; no clear D. CDR1 is LGHNT and CDR2 is FRNRAP in the germline V gene. Between the trimmed V and J ends, which lost 0 bases and 7 bases, there was a span of 9 bases. The CDR3 extends over 13 amino acids. In DNA form, the CDR3 reads TGTGCTAGTGGTTTGGTAATGGGATATGAAGCTTTCTTT. The encoded protein is CASGLVMGYEAFF.

The V and J genes are TRBV29-1 and TRBJ2-5; TRBD2 aligns across 8 bases. J was trimmed by 5 bases and V by 4 bases; bases with no gene match: 9. Germline-derived CDR1 and CDR2 are SQVTM and ANQGSEA. The CDR3 covers 14 residues. CDR3 amino acids: CSVVPAGAGETQYF. In DNA form, the CDR3 reads TGCAGCGTTGTCCCAGCGGGGGCGGGGGAGACCCAGTACTTC.

The chain has TRBV5-3 and TRBJ1-1; D perhaps matches TRBD1 (6 bases). Being an ORF, TRBV5-3 has a function that is uncertain. V shed 8 bases and J shed 3 bases, with 11 bases lying between them. CDR3 size: 12 residues. The CDR3 DNA follows: TGTGCCAGCAACAAGGGGGACACTGAAGCTTTCTTT. Translating it yields CASNKGDTEAFF.

The chain combines TRBV6-4 with TRBJ2-2; TRBD2 matches 7 bases. This CDR3 has 12 amino acids. Germline CDR1 reads MRHNA; CDR2 reads SNTAGT. The J segment lost 7 bases and the V segment lost 9 bases, leaving 5 bases of the junction unmatched. The chain's CDR3 is CARAGEIGELFF. Written as DNA, the CDR3 is TGTGCCAGGGCGGGAGAGATCGGGGAGCTGTTTTTT.

V is TRBV5-4 and J is TRBJ2-5; TRBD2 aligns across 11 bases. The germline V gene has CDR1 SGHNT and CDR2 YYREEE (reference sequence). This CDR3 contains 14 residues. Trimming took 4 bases from V and 4 from J; bases not matched to a gene: 3. The CDR3 reads CASSASGGRETQYF. The CDR3 nucleotides read TGTGCCAGCAGCGCTAGCGGGGGGCGAGAGACCCAGTACTTC.

In this sample, this clone is medium-sized. This chain connects TRBV2 to TRBJ1-1; no definite D call. V was clipped by 8 bases and J by 5 bases, with 12 bases between them. The CDR3 loop spans 12 amino acids. The germline CDR1 and CDR2 sequences are SNHLY and FYNNEI. This chain's CDR3 is CASESDSTEAFF. In DNA, the CDR3 is TGTGCCAGCGAATCCGATAGTACTGAAGCTTTCTTT.

The V gene is TRBV18, the J gene TRBJ1-1, with a tentative D call TRBD1 (5 bases). CDR1 and CDR2 from the germline V gene are KGHSH and LQKENI. The CDR3 contains 16 residues. Trimming removed 3 bases from V and 0 bases from J, with 14 bases in between. The chain's CDR3 is CASSPRQWGMNTEAFF. DNA of the CDR3: TGTGCCAGCTCACCCCGACAGTGGGGAATGAACACTGAAGCTTTCTTT.

This chain uses TRBV7-2 with TRBJ1-1; no reliable D call. The CDR3 is 14 amino acids. In germline, CDR1 is SGHTA, CDR2 FQGNSA. V was trimmed by 9 bases and J by 4 bases, leaving 18 bases between them. CDR3 DNA: TGTGCCAGTCAAGTCCGACCTCGGAGCACTGAAGCTTTCTTT. Residues: CASQVRPRSTEAFF. The complete variable domain, with remaining parts taken from reference TRBV7-2 and TRBJ1-1, reads GAGVSQSPSNKVTEKGKDVELRCDPISGHTALYWYRQSLGQGLEFLIYFQGNSAPDKSGLPSDRFSAERTGGSVSTLTIQRTQQEDSAVYLCASQVRPRSTEAFFGQGTRLTVV.

This clone appeared once. J is TRBJ2-7 and V is TRBV19; 9 bases map to TRBD1. After removal of 1 base from V and 2 bases from J, the junction contained 6 bases not matched to a gene. The CDR3 is 16 residues long. The germline gives CDR1 LNHDA, CDR2 SQIVND (reference sequence). CDR3 region: CASSIAPGQGPYEQYF. CDR3 sequence (DNA): TGTGCCAGTAGTATAGCTCCGGGACAGGGACCCTACGAGCAGTACTTC.

This clone came up once. This rearrangement joins TRBV29-1 to TRBJ2-7, with D maybe TRBD2 (6 bases). This CDR3 has 14 residues. CDR1 is SQVTM, CDR2 ANQGSEA, per germline. Trimming took off 6 bases at V and 0 bases at J, with 15 bases between the two ends. CDR3 sequence reads: CSVARAGISYEQYF. The CDR3 nucleotides are TGCAGCGTGGCTCGTGCGGGGATCTCCTACGAGCAGTACTTC.

The chain is built from TRBV6-6 and TRBJ1-1; weak D call: TRBD1 (5 bases). V was pared by 8 bases and J by 1 base, with 11 bases between. Germline-derived CDR1 and CDR2 are MNHNY and SVGAGI (reference sequence). The CDR3 totals 13 residues. DNA for the CDR3: TGTGCCAGCCGGGTGGGGGGGAACACTGAAGCTTTCTTT. Encoded protein: CASRVGGNTEAFF.

The chain couples TRBV2 to TRBJ2-2; D is uncertain. The V end lost 4 bases, the J end lost 5 bases, and 5 bases lay between the germline ends. Germline V CDR1 and CDR2: SNHLY, FYNNEI. The CDR3 has 12 amino acids. DNA of the CDR3: TGTGCCAGCAGTGGAGTGACCGGGGAGCTGTTTTTT. This sequence encodes CASSGVTGELFF.

CDR3 protein: CASSLSGIGTDTQYF. In DNA form, the CDR3 reads TGTGCCAGCAGTTTGAGTGGGATCGGCACAGATACGCAGTATTTT. The chain links TRBV27 to TRBJ2-3; no firm D call. The V gene lost 3 bases and the J gene lost 1 base, with 11 bases spanning the gap. This CDR3 is built from 15 residues. Germline CDR1 reads MNHEY; CDR2 reads SMNVEV (reference sequence).

The chain combines TRBV19 with TRBJ1-5; maybe TRBD1 (5 bases). Germline lookup yields CDR1 LNHDA and CDR2 SQIVND (reference sequence). The germline V and J ends were trimmed by 4 bases and 5 bases, with 12 bases remaining between them. This CDR3 spans 14 amino acids. CDR3 sequence reads: CASSTPGSDQPQHF. In DNA form, the CDR3 reads TGTGCCAGTAGTACCCCAGGGTCCGATCAGCCCCAGCATTTT.

CDR3 nucleotides: TGCGCCAGCAAGAGGGAGGCTGCTACTGGGGCCAACGTCCTGACTTTC. It is translated as CASKREAATGANVLTF. V gene TRBV4-1 combines with J gene TRBJ2-6, with D possibly matching TRBD2 (6 bases). Germline CDR1 and CDR2: MGHRA and YSYEKL. V was trimmed by 7 bases and J by 2 bases, leaving 15 bases between them. The CDR3 contains 16 residues.

This clone has just a few counts. The chain has TRBV9 and TRBJ1-6; the match to TRBD1 covers 9 bases. Germline V gene sequence: CDR1 SGDLS, CDR2 YYNGEE. The length of the CDR3 is 14 residues. The junction had 6 bases not matched to a gene; V was cut back by 4 bases and J by 10 bases. CDR3 in DNA: TGTGCCAGCAGCCTGGGACAGGGAGACTCACCCCTCCACTTT. Its translation is CASSLGQGDSPLHF.

The chain links TRBV7-9 to TRBJ1-3; D not certain. The ends were cut back, 5 bases at V and 0 bases at J, with 17 bases in the middle. The CDR3 consists of 17 residues. CDR1 SEHNR and CDR2 FQNEAQ come from the germline V gene (reference sequence). CDR3 sequence: CASSQTPSGISGNTIYF. In DNA, the CDR3 is TGTGCCAGCAGCCAGACCCCGAGCGGGATCTCTGGAAACACCATATATTTT.

This clone turned up a few times. The gene calls are TRBV28 and TRBJ1-1, with 8 bases aligning to TRBD1. The CDR3 is 16 amino acids. The J segment lost 4 bases and the V segment lost 2 bases, leaving 9 bases of the junction unmatched. Germline CDR1 MDHEN, CDR2 SYDVKM. As DNA, the CDR3 is TGTGCCAGCAGTTTAATCGGGACAGGTATGGGCACTGAAGCTTTCTTT. Translation: CASSLIGTGMGTEAFF. Looking up the rest from reference TRBV28 and TRBJ1-1 gives the full variable domain: DVKVTQSSRYLVKRTGEKVFLECVQDMDHENMFWYRQDPGLGLRLIYFSYDVKMKEKGDIPEGYSVSREKKERFSLILESASTNQTSMYLCASSLIGTGMGTEAFFGQGTRLTVV.

The genes are TRBV7-2 and TRBJ2-4; 8 positions match TRBD2. Germline-derived CDR1 and CDR2 are SGHTA and FQGNSA. V was clipped by 5 bases and J by 7 bases; unmatched bases: 10. The CDR3 totals 15 residues. CDR3 coding DNA: TGTGCCAGCAGCCCACTGGGGAGCGGGGGCAACATTCAGTACTTC. Translated, it gives CASSPLGSGGNIQYF.

V and J are TRBV19 and TRBJ1-2; TRBD1 matches 7 bases. The V and J ends lost 1 base and 8 bases, in that order; junction bases with no gene match: 4. The CDR3 runs 13 residues. The germline V gene encodes CDR1 LNHDA and CDR2 SQIVND (reference sequence). CDR3 sequence reads: CASSIVGTEGYTF. The CDR3 DNA sequence: TGTGCCAGTAGTATAGTGGGGACAGAAGGCTACACCTTC.

A word on this clone: Mismatch with germline at one junction end may stem from a read error. The chain joins TRBV7-3 to TRBJ2-2; 7 nucleotides align to TRBD1. The germline gives CDR1 SGHTA, CDR2 FQGTGA. The CDR3 runs to 16 residues. The CDR3 DNA is TGTGCCAACAGCGTCCACGGGACAGCATACACCGGGGAGCTGTTTTTT. This sequence encodes CANSVHGTAYTGELFF.

The chain uses TRBV2 and TRBJ2-7; TRBD2 agrees at 10 bases. The CDR3 extends over 14 amino acids. Germline CDR1 is SNHLY and CDR2 is FYNNEI. V lost 7 bases to trimming and J lost 4 bases; unmatched junction nucleotides: 7. As DNA, the CDR3 is TGTGCCAGCAAGGCTAGCGGGAGTACTTACGAGCAGTACTTC. The encoded protein is CASKASGSTYEQYF.

By sample share, this clone is medium-sized (0.01 to 0.1%). The chain joins TRBV2 to TRBJ2-3; D might be TRBD2 (5 bases). Trimming removed 9 bases from V and 2 bases from J, with 12 bases in between. This CDR3 spans 13 amino acids. Germline V lookup: CDR1 SNHLY, CDR2 FYNNEI. The CDR3 loop reads CARRAENTDTQYF. CDR3 nucleotides: TGTGCCAGGCGGGCAGAAAACACAGATACGCAGTATTTT.

The rearrangement uses TRBV5-1 and TRBJ1-1; D gene unclear. The CDR3 covers 13 residues. Trimming removed 1 base from V and 6 bases from J, with 10 bases in between. The germline V gene has CDR1 SGHRS and CDR2 YFSETQ. CDR3 amino acids: CASSLSGSAEAFF. The CDR3 DNA reads as TGCGCCAGCAGCTTGTCGGGAAGTGCTGAAGCTTTCTTT.

The chain employs TRBV5-1 and TRBJ2-6; D is unresolved. The CDR3 loop spans 14 amino acids. In germline, CDR1 is SGHRS, CDR2 YFSETQ. V lost 4 bases, J lost 4 bases, and 9 bases lay in between. DNA of the CDR3: TGCGCCAGCAGCGATGTCGTAGGGGCCAACGTCCTGACTTTC. Residues: CASSDVVGANVLTF.

The chain is built from TRBV7-8 and TRBJ1-4; no clear D gene. V lost 4 bases to trimming and J lost 0 bases, with 12 bases between them. This CDR3 comprises 16 residues. Germline V gene lookup returns CDR1 SGHVS and CDR2 FQNEAQ. In nucleotides, the CDR3 is TGTGCCAGCAGCTCTTGGAGACTGCCAACTAATGAAAAACTGTTTTTT. The encoded protein is CASSSWRLPTNEKLFF.

The chain has TRBV5-1 and TRBJ2-1, with 10 nucleotides matching TRBD2. With V trimmed by 4 bases and J by 1 base, 5 bases remained unmatched. Germline V lookup: CDR1 SGHRS, CDR2 YFSETQ. There are 16 residues in the CDR3. The CDR3 loop reads CASSPLAGESYNEQFF. The CDR3 DNA is TGCGCCAGCAGCCCTCTAGCGGGAGAGTCCTACAATGAGCAGTTCTTC.